The clone carrying this T cell receptor (beta chain) came up a few times. Its antigen is not known. This sample is drawn from a study of T cells in Graves' hyperthyroidism and ophthalmopathy. Study summary: Peripheral blood was obtained at initial diagnosis, preceding any treatment.

Amplified TCR beta CDR3 regions came from RNA transcripts. During a first-round RT-PCR of the TCR CDR3, the HTBI primer set was used. TCRdb re-called the multiplex PCR reads through MiXCR, storing one row per CDR3 protein. The sample has fewer than 500,000 distinct CDR3 sequences, 14% to 15% seen once. Enrolled ophthalmopathy patients presented with a Clinical Activity Score of at least 3, a NOSPECS grade of at least 4, and disease duration under 3 months. Every diagnosis used clinical symptoms, serum thyroxine and TRAb, thyroid ultrasound and orbital computed tomography. Findings and limits, study-wide: Stable hyperthyroidism was separated from ophthalmopathy by a model based on 13 V-J features.

The sequence was collected from a young man with Graves' ophthalmopathy. Specimen: blood.

The CDR3 sequence is CASSLGRGVLTGQYF. The CDR3 DNA is TGTGCCAGCAGTTTGGGTCGCGGAGTCCTTACGGGGCAGTACTTC. The genes are TRBV12-3 or TRBV12-4 and TRBJ2-7; D gene ambiguous. The V and J ends lost 3 bases and 9 bases respectively, with 21 bases between them. The CDR3 contains 15 residues.